The entry below gives a single T cell receptor (beta chain) sequence along with its context. Germline-derived CDR1 and CDR2 are MNHEY and SVGAGI. V lost 6 bases and J 0 bases, leaving 6 bases between the germline ends. CDR3 length: 13 residues. Measured with immunoSEQ multiplex PCR; TCRdb has only the in-frame clones, and not every one. The table lists 50,000 to 65,000 clones, 65% to 85% of them singletons. This sample was taken from a study of blood T cell repertoires in COVID-19. The clonotype originates from a human donor in a cohort sampled during active COVID-19. The V gene is TRBV6-5, the J gene TRBJ1-3; D uncertain. The sample consisted of peripheral blood. Here the CDR3 reads CASRESSGNTIYF. For the CDR3, the DNA is TGTGCCAGCAGGGAGAGCTCTGGAAACACCATATATTTT.